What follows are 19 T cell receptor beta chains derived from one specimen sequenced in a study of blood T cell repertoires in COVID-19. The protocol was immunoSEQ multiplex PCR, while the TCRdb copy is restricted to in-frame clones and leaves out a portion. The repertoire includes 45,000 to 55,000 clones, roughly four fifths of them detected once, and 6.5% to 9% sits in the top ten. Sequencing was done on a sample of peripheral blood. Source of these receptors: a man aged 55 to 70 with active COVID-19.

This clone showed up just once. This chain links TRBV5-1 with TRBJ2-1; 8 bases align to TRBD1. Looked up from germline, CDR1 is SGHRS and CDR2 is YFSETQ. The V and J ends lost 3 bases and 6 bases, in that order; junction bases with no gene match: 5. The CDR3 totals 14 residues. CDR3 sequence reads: CASSSITGGNEQFF. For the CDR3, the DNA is TGCGCCAGCAGCTCCATCACAGGGGGCAATGAGCAGTTCTTC.

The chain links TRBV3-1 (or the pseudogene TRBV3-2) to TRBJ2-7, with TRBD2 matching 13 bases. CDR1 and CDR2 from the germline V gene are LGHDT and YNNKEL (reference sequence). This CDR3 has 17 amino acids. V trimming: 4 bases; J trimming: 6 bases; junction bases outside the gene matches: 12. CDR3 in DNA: TGTGCCAGCAGCCCCAGGACTAGCGGGAGCTTAGCCCGCGAGCAGTACTTC. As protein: CASSPRTSGSLAREQYF.

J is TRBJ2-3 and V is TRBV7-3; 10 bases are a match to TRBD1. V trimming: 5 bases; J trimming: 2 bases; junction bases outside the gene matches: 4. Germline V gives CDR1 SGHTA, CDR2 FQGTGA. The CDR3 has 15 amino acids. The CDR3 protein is CASSRDRGNTDTQYF. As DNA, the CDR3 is TGTGCCAGCAGCCGGGACAGGGGAAACACAGATACGCAGTATTTT. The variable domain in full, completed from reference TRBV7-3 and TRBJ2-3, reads GAGVSQTPSNKVTEKGKYVELRCDPISGHTALYWYRQSLGQGPEFLIYFQGTGAADDSGLPNDRFFAVRPEGSVSTLKIQRTERGDSAVYLCASSRDRGNTDTQYFGPGTRLTVL.

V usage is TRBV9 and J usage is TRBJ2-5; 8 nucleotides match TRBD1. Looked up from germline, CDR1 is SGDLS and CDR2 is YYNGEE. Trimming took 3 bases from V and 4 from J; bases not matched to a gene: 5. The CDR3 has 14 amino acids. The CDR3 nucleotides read TGTGCCAGCAGCGAAACAGGGGGAGGAGAGACCCAGTACTTC. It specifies CASSETGGGETQYF.

This CDR3 reads CASSPHRGEQYF. In DNA, the CDR3 is TGTGCCAGCAGTCCGCACAGGGGGGAGCAGTACTTC. V and J are TRBV12-3 or TRBV12-4 and TRBJ2-7; 8 nucleotides agree with TRBD1. The CDR3 has 12 amino acids. Germline trimming cut 5 bases from V and 7 bases from J; bases unmatched to any gene: 4.

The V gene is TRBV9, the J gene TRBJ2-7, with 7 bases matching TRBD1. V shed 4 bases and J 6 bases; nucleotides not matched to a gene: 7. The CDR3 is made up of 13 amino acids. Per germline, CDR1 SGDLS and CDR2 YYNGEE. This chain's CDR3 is CASSPMTGSEQYF. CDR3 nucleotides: TGTGCCAGCAGCCCGATGACAGGGTCCGAGCAGTACTTC.

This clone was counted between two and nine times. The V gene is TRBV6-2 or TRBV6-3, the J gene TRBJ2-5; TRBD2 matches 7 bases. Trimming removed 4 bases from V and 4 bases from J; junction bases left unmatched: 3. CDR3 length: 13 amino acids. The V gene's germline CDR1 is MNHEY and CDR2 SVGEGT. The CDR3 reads CASSWGGGETQYF. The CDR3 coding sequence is TGTGCCAGCAGTTGGGGGGGTGGAGAGACCCAGTACTTC.

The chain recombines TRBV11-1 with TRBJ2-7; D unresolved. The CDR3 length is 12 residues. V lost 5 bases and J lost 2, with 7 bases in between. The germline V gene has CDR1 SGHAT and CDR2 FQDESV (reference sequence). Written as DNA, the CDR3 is TGTGCCAGCAGCCCAACTCCCTACGAGCAGTACTTC. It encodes CASSPTPYEQYF.

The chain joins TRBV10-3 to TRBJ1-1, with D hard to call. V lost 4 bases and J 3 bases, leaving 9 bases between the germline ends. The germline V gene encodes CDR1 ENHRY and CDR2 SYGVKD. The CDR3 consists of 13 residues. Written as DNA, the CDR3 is TGTGCCATCAGTGTGTTTGAGGACACTGAAGCTTTCTTT. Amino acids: CAISVFEDTEAFF.

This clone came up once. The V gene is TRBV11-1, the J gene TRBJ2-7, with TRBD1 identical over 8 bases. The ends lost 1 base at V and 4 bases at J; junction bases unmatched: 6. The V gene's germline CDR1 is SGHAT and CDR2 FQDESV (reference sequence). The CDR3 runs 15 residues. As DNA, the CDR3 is TGTGCCAGCAGCTTAGAATGGACAGGGAAGTACGAGCAGTACTTC. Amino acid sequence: CASSLEWTGKYEQYF.

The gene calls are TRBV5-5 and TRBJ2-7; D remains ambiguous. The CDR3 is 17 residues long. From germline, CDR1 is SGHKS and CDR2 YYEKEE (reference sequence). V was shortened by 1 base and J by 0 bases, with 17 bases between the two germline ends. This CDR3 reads CASSLRVGAGLSYEQYF. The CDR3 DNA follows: TGTGCCAGCAGCTTGCGTGTTGGTGCAGGCCTCTCCTACGAGCAGTACTTC.

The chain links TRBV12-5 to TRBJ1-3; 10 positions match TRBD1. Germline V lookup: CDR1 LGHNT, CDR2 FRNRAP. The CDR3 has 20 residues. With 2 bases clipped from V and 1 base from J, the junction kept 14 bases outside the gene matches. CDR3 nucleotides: TGTGCTAGTGGTTTGCCCTCGACAGGGGGCGCGAGAAAGTCTGGAAACACCATATATTTT. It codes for CASGLPSTGGARKSGNTIYF.

CDR3: CASSHQNPNTEAFF. The CDR3 DNA is TGTGCCAGCAGTCACCAGAACCCGAACACTGAAGCTTTCTTT. The rearrangement uses TRBV6-6 and TRBJ1-1; D gene uncertain. The CDR3 extends over 14 amino acids. The V gene's germline CDR1 is MNHNY and CDR2 SVGAGI (reference sequence). V shed 5 bases and J shed 1 base, with 11 bases lying between them.

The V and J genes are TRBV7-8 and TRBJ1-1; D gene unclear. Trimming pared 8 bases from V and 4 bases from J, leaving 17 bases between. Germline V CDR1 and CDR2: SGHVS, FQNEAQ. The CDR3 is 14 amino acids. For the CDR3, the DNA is TGTGCCAGCTCGGTATTGGCGAGGCGCACTGAAGCTTTCTTT. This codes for CASSVLARRTEAFF.

Written as DNA, the CDR3 is TGTGCCAGCAGCAACGCGGGGACGGACACCGGGGAGCTGTTTTTT. Protein: CASSNAGTDTGELFF. V and J are TRBV7-2 and TRBJ2-2; maybe TRBD2 (6 bases). Germline CDR1 and CDR2: SGHTA and FQGNSA. There are 15 residues in the CDR3. V lost 5 bases to trimming and J lost 3 bases, with 13 bases between them. The whole variable domain, remainder taken from reference TRBV7-2 and TRBJ2-2, is GAGVSQSPSNKVTEKGKDVELRCDPISGHTALYWYRQSLGQGLEFLIYFQGNSAPDKSGLPSDRFSAERTGGSVSTLTIQRTQQEDSAVYLCASSNAGTDTGELFFGEGSRLTVL.

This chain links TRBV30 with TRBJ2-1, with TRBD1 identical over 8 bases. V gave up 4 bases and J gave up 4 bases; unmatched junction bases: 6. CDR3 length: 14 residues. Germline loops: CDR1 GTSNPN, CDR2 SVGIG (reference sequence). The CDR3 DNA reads TGTGCCTGGACCCGGACAGGGACGTACAATGAGCAGTTCTTC. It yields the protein CAWTRTGTYNEQFF. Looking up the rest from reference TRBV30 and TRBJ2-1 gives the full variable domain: SQTIHQWPATLVQPVGSPLSLECTVEGTSNPNLYWYRQAAGRGLQLLFYSVGIGQISSEVPQNLSASRPQDRQFILSSKKLLLSDSGFYLCAWTRTGTYNEQFFGPGTRLTVL.

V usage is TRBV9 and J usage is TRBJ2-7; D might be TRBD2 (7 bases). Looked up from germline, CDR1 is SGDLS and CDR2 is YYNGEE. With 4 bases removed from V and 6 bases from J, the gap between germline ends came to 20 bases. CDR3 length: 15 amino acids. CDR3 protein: CASSQTGGAASEQYF. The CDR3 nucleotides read TGTGCCAGCAGCCAAACTGGGGGGGCAGCGAGCGAGCAGTACTTC.

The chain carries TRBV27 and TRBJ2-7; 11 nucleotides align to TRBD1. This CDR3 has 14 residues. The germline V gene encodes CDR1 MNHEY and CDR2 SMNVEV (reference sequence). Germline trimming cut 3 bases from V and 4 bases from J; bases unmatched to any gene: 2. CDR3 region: CASSFGTGGYEQYF. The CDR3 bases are TGTGCCAGCAGTTTTGGGACAGGGGGTTACGAGCAGTACTTC.

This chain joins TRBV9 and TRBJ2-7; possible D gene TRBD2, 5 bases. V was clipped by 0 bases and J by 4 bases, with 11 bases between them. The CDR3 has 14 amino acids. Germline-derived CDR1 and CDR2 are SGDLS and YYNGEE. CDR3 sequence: CASSVDQAEYEQYF. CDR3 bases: TGTGCCAGCAGCGTAGACCAAGCGGAGTACGAGCAGTACTTC.